Listed below are T cell receptor beta chains from one sample, sequenced in a study of CD8+ T cells in alopecia areata. The assay was immunoSEQ multiplex PCR, and TCRdb's table has in-frame clones only and misses some. The table lists around 180,000 clones, roughly 70% of them singletons. Specimen: CD4+ T cells sorted from blood, collected around week 49, from a patient treated with tofacitinib. The receptors originated from a human donor with alopecia areata. The CDR3 runs from the conserved cysteine through the conserved F or W. The D gene is left open where the match is weak. The size field is filled for only some rows; it gives once, few, many or a size class.

d_gene	v_gene	j_gene	abundance	CDR3nt	CDR3aa
-	TRBV29-1	TRBJ2-2	-	TGCAGCGTTGGTTCAGGGTATCGCGGGGAGCTGTTTTTT	CSVGSGYRGELFF
TRBD1	TRBV29-1	TRBJ1-1	-	TGCAGCGTTGTATCCTCAGGGGGTGCCACTGAAGCTTTCTTT	CSVVSSGGATEAFF
-	TRBV30	TRBJ2-3	-	TGTGCCTGGAGTGTTGGTTCAGGAGCGGATACGCAGTATTTT	CAWSVGSGADTQYF
-	TRBV2	TRBJ1-1	-	TGTGCCAGCAGTGCTACGCAGGGGTGGACTGAAGCTTTCTTT	CASSATQGWTEAFF
-	TRBV4-3	TRBJ2-4	once	TGCGCCAGCAGCCAAGACCCGACGGGAAACCTCCAAATAGCCAAAAACATTCAGTACTTC	CASSQDPTGNLQIAKNIQYF
-	TRBV4-3	TRBJ1-1	-	TGCGCCAGCAGCCCCGGTCAGCAAGGGGATACTGAAGCTTTCTTT	CASSPGQQGDTEAFF
TRBD1	TRBV15	TRBJ1-3	few	TGTGCCACCAGCGGGCCGCCAGGGACAGCTTACTCTGGAAACACCATATATTTT	CATSGPPGTAYSGNTIYF
-	TRBV2	TRBJ2-1	-	TGTGCCAGCACTCCGCAGGGATGGGACGGTGAGCAGTTCTTC	CASTPQGWDGEQFF
-	TRBV6-6	TRBJ1-2	-	TGTGCCAGCAGTTACTCCCGCGGGAACTATGGCTACACCTTC	CASSYSRGNYGYTF
-	TRBV29-1	TRBJ1-1	-	TGCAGCGTTAAGAACACTGAAGCTTTCTTT	CSVKNTEAFF
-	TRBV20-1	TRBJ2-3	-	TGCAGTGCCGTAGTAGATACGCAGTATTTT	CSAVVDTQYF
TRBD1	TRBV18	TRBJ2-7	few	TGTGCCAGCTCACCACCTATGGGGGCGAGAGGACAGGGAAGGAACTACGAGCAGTACTTC	CASSPPMGARGQGRNYEQYF
TRBD1	TRBV27	TRBJ1-2	-	TGTGCCAGCAGTTTTCAGGGGGCAAGGAGCGGCTACACCTTC	CASSFQGARSGYTF
TRBD2	TRBV29-1	TRBJ2-3	few	TGCAGCGTCTTAGCGGGGACCACAGATACGCAGTATTTT	CSVLAGTTDTQYF
TRBD1	TRBV6-6	TRBJ1-4	-	TGTGCCGCAACCCGTGACAGGGGTGAAAAACTGTTTTTT	CAATRDRGEKLFF
TRBD1	TRBV6-5	TRBJ2-7	-	TGTGCCAGCAGAGCGAACCGGGACAGGGGGCGGGAGCAGTACTTC	CASRANRDRGREQYF
TRBD1	TRBV29-1	TRBJ1-2	few	TGCAGCGTTTATAACAGGGGGCTCGGCTATGGCTACACCTTC	CSVYNRGLGYGYTF
TRBD2	TRBV5-6	TRBJ2-1	-	TGTGCCAGCAGCTTTGTACTAGCGGGCCGGAATGAACAGTTCTTC	CASSFVLAGRNEQFF
-	TRBV9	TRBJ1-3	-	TGTGCCAGCAGCGTCGGGCTGGGTGGAAACACCATATATTTT	CASSVGLGGNTIYF
TRBD1	TRBV15	TRBJ1-2	-	TGTGCCACCAGCACCTTTGACAGGGGGGTCAACTATGGCTACACCTTC	CATSTFDRGVNYGYTF
TRBD2	TRBV5-6	TRBJ2-1	few	TGTGCCAGCAGCTCCTCAGCGGGGGGTATGCAGTTCTTC	CASSSSAGGMQFF
TRBD1	TRBV29-1	TRBJ2-7	once	TGCAGCGTTGAAGCCCCGGGACAGGGCAGCTCCTACGAGCAGTACTTC	CSVEAPGQGSSYEQYF
TRBD1	TRBV9	TRBJ1-2	-	TGTGCCAGCAGCGTCCGGGACAGTTTTTTCTATGGCTACACCTTC	CASSVRDSFFYGYTF
-	TRBV5-1	TRBJ2-1	-	TGCGCCAGCAGTCCTCTCCAGGACAATGAGCAGTTCTTC	CASSPLQDNEQFF
-	TRBV7-2	TRBJ1-5	-	TGTGCCAGCAGCTTTCAGGGGAACGAATACCAGCCCCAGCATTTT	CASSFQGNEYQPQHF
-	TRBV6-5	TRBJ2-7	-	TGTGCCAGCAGGACCCCGGGGTCGCTGAACTACGAGCAGTACTTC	CASRTPGSLNYEQYF
-	TRBV30	TRBJ2-3	-	TGTGCCTGGAGCTACCCGGGCACGCAGTATTTT	CAWSYPGTQYF
-	TRBV29-1	TRBJ2-5	-	TGCAGCGTTGCGCACAGAGAAGAGACCCAGTACTTC	CSVAHREETQYF
-	TRBV29-1	TRBJ1-1	-	TGCAGCGCAGGACAGCTATTAAACACTGAAGCTTTCTTT	CSAGQLLNTEAFF
TRBD1	TRBV29-1	TRBJ1-2	-	TGCAGCGTCGCTCAGGGGGAACTTTATGGCTACACCTTC	CSVAQGELYGYTF
-	TRBV4-3	TRBJ2-1	-	TGCGCCAGCAGCCAAGATCAACAGGGAATGTGGCAGTTCTTC	CASSQDQQGMWQFF
-	TRBV30	TRBJ2-5	-	TGTGCCTGGAGTGTACAGGGAGGAGTTCAAGAGACCCAGTACTTC	CAWSVQGGVQETQYF
-	TRBV10-3	TRBJ2-3	-	TGTGCCATCAGTTCGGCAGGGGTGTCAGATACGCAGTATTTT	CAISSAGVSDTQYF
-	TRBV10-3	TRBJ2-1	-	TGTGCCATTCGAGGACTCCCCGCCGACAATGAGCAGTTCTTC	CAIRGLPADNEQFF
-	TRBV2	TRBJ2-5	-	TGTGCCAGCCGTCTAGCAGGCGAGACCCAGTACTTC	CASRLAGETQYF
TRBD1	TRBV7-9	TRBJ1-2	-	TGTGCCAGCAGCCACCCGGACAGGGGCTATGGCTACACCTTC	CASSHPDRGYGYTF
-	TRBV5-1	TRBJ1-1	few	TGCGCCAGCAGCGTGGCTCCAGGGTTTGGGATGAACACTGAAGCTTTCTTT	CASSVAPGFGMNTEAFF
TRBD2	TRBV2	TRBJ2-2	-	TGTGCCAGCACCTTAAGCGGGGCTGGTGTCACCGGGGAGCTGTTTTTT	CASTLSGAGVTGELFF
TRBD1	TRBV27	TRBJ2-7	few	TGTGCCAGCAGTGCCGGGACAGGGGGCTACGAGCAGTACTTC	CASSAGTGGYEQYF
-	TRBV10-1	TRBJ2-1	-	TGCGCCAGCGGCTCCTACAATGAGCAGTTCTTC	CASGSYNEQFF
-	TRBV30	TRBJ1-2	-	TGTGCCTGGAGTGTACAGGCCGGGGGAGGCTACACCTTC	CAWSVQAGGGYTF